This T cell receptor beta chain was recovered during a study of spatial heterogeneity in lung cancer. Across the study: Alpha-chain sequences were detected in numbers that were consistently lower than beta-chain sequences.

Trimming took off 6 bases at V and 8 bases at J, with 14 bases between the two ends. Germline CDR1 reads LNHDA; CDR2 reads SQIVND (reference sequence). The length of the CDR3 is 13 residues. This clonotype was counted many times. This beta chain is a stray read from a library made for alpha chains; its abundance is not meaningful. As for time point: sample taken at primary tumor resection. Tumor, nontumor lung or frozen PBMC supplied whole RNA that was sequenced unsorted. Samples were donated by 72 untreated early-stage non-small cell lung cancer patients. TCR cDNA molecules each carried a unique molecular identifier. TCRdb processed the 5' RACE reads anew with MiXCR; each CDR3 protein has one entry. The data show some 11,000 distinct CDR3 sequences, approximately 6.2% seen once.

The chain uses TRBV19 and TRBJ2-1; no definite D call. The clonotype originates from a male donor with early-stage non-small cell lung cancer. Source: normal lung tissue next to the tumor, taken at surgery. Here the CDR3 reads CASRQVGDDEQFF. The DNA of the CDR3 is TGTGCCAGTAGGCAGGTAGGAGACGATGAGCAGTTCTTC.